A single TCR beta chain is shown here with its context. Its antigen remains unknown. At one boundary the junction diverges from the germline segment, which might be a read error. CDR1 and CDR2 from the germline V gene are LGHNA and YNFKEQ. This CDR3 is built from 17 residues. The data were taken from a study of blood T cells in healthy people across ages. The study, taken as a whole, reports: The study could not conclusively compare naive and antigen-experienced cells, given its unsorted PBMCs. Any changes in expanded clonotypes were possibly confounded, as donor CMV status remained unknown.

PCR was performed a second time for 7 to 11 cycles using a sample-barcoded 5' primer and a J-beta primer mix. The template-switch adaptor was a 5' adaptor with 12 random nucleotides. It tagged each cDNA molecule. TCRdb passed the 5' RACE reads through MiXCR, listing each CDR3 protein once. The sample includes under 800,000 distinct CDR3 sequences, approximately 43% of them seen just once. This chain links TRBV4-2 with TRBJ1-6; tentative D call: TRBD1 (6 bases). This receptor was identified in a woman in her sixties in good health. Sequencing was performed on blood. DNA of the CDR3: TGTGCCAGCAGCCAAGATCAGTTACAGGGACGGCATTCACCCCCCCACTTT. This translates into CASSQDQLQGRHSPPHF.